The present T cell receptor (beta chain) was sequenced within a study of blood T cell repertoires in COVID-19. The CDR3 spans 12 residues. Looked up from germline, CDR1 is LNHDA and CDR2 is SQIVND (reference sequence). V lost 8 bases, J lost 1 base, and 6 bases lay in between. Remarks on this clone: The identical CDR3 is also encoded by other nucleotide sequences in the sample.

The protocol was immunoSEQ multiplex PCR, while the TCRdb copy is restricted to in-frame clones and leaves out a portion. The sample lists fewer than 350,000 clones, 75% to 90% occurring once. The sample comprised PBMCs or T cells enriched from blood (not recorded which). This receptor was taken from a woman in her thirties who had been exposed to COVID-19. The V and J genes are TRBV19 and TRBJ1-5, with D maybe TRBD1 (5 bases). DNA for the CDR3: TGTGCCAGTCGGGGGAGCAATCAGCCCCAGCATTTT. This sequence encodes CASRGSNQPQHF. The full variable domain, rest sourced from reference TRBV19 and TRBJ1-5, is DGGITQSPKYLFRKEGQNVTLSCEQNLNHDAMYWYRQDPGQGLRLIYYSQIVNDFQKGDIAEGYSVSREKKESFPLTVTSAQKNPTAFYLCASRGSNQPQHFGDGTRLSIL.